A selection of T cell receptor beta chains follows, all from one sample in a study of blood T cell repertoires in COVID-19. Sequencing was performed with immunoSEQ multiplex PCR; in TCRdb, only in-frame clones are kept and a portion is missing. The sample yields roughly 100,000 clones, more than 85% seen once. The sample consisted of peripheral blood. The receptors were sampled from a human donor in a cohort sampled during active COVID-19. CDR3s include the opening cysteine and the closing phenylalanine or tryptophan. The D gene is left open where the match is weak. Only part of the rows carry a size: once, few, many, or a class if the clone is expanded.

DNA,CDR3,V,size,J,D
TGTGCCATCAGTGAGGAGGCCAGGGTTGAAGCTTTCTTT,CAISEEARVEAFF,TRBV10-3,-,TRBJ1-1,-
TGCGCCAGCAGCGTCCGGGACAGGGTTTCAGATACGCAGTATTTT,CASSVRDRVSDTQYF,TRBV5-1,-,TRBJ2-3,TRBD1
TGTGCCACCAGCAGAGATTTGGGGACAGGCAATCAGCCCCAGCATTTT,CATSRDLGTGNQPQHF,TRBV15,-,TRBJ1-5,TRBD1
TGTGCCAGCAGTTCGTCGACAGGGGGCATTTTGTATGGCTACACCTTC,CASSSSTGGILYGYTF,TRBV27,-,TRBJ1-2,TRBD1
TGCGCCAGCAGCTTGGATCAGGGGTCCGGGGAGCTGTTTTTT,CASSLDQGSGELFF,TRBV5-1,-,TRBJ2-2,-
TGTGCCAGCAGACCCGACAGTGGTAGGGCCTACGAGCAGTACTTC,CASRPDSGRAYEQYF,TRBV7-2,-,TRBJ2-7,-
TGTGCTACCTCGGGGGGGGGCAATCAGCCCCAGCATTTT,CATSGGGNQPQHF,TRBV6-6,-,TRBJ1-5,-
TGTGCCAGCAGCCCCCCTGGGGCTAGCGGGGATACGCAGTATTTT,CASSPPGASGDTQYF,TRBV7-3,-,TRBJ2-3,TRBD2
TGCAGCGTTGAAGGACTAGCGGGGACCACAGATACGCAGTATTTT,CSVEGLAGTTDTQYF,TRBV29-1,few,TRBJ2-3,TRBD2
TGTGCCAGCGGCGCATACACCGGGGAGCTGTTTTTT,CASGAYTGELFF,TRBV9,-,TRBJ2-2,-
TGTGCCAGCAGCTTGGATGCAGGGTTGAACACCGGGGAGCTGTTTTTT,CASSLDAGLNTGELFF,TRBV5-4,-,TRBJ2-2,-
TGTGCCAGTAGTACCGACAGGGATTTCTCCTACGAGCAGTACTTC,CASSTDRDFSYEQYF,TRBV19,-,TRBJ2-7,TRBD1
TGTGCCAGCAGTCCCGAGGACGGGATTCCTGAAGCTTTCTTT,CASSPEDGIPEAFF,TRBV27,-,TRBJ1-1,-
TGTGCCAGCAGCCAAGGGTCAGCGGTCGCCGAGCAGTTCTTC,CASSQGSAVAEQFF,TRBV3-1/TRBV3-2,-,TRBJ2-1,-
TGCAGCGTTGGGGAGGAGGGACTCCTAGCCAAAAACATTCAGTACTTC,CSVGEEGLLAKNIQYF,TRBV29-1,-,TRBJ2-4,-
TGTGCCAGCAGTCAGGGAAGGCATTCACCCCTCCACTTT,CASSQGRHSPLHF,TRBV11-1,-,TRBJ1-6,-
TGTGCCAGCAGCTTTTTGACAGGGTCCAACACTGAAGCTTTCTTT,CASSFLTGSNTEAFF,TRBV11-1,-,TRBJ1-1,TRBD1
TGTGCCAGCAGTCCGGGACTGGTCTCCTACGAGCAGTACTTC,CASSPGLVSYEQYF,TRBV6-5,-,TRBJ2-7,-
TGTGCCAGCAGCTTGGTAGCGGGAGGTGGGAACGAGCAGTACTTC,CASSLVAGGGNEQYF,TRBV5-4,-,TRBJ2-7,TRBD2
TGTGCCTGGAGTCGAGACAGGGGGTGGGACGAGCAGTACTTC,CAWSRDRGWDEQYF,TRBV30,-,TRBJ2-7,TRBD1
TGCGCCAGCAGCCCCGGTGACTCCTACGAGCAGTACTTC,CASSPGDSYEQYF,TRBV5-1,-,TRBJ2-7,-
TGTGCCAGCAGGTCGAGGGCCTACAATGAGCAGTTCTTC,CASRSRAYNEQFF,TRBV11-2,-,TRBJ2-1,-
TGTGCCTGGAGGGGGTGGAGGGGTGAAGCTTTCTTT,CAWRGWRGEAFF,TRBV30,once,TRBJ1-1,-
TGTGCCAGCAGCCGCGAGGGGGACAGGCGATTCTACGAGCAGTACTTC,CASSREGDRRFYEQYF,TRBV7-9,-,TRBJ2-7,TRBD1
TGTGCCAGCTCACGGGGGACAGGGAATGAAAAACTGTTTTTT,CASSRGTGNEKLFF,TRBV18,-,TRBJ1-4,TRBD1
TGTGCCAGCAGCGCAGCGGTTCCAGGGGACTACTCTGGAAACACCATATATTTT,CASSAAVPGDYSGNTIYF,TRBV7-9,-,TRBJ1-3,-
TGTGCCAGTAGTCCTAGGGAGGCTGAAGCTTTCTTT,CASSPREAEAFF,TRBV19,-,TRBJ1-1,-
TGCAGCGTTGAGAGGTCGAGCGGGGGGAATGAGCAGTTCTTC,CSVERSSGGNEQFF,TRBV29-1,-,TRBJ2-1,TRBD2
TGTGCCACCAGTGATCCAGGGACAGGTGGGGATACGCAGTATTTT,CATSDPGTGGDTQYF,TRBV24-1,-,TRBJ2-3,TRBD1
TGCGCCAGCAGCCGGATTGCCGGAGGACCCTACGAGCAGTACTTC,CASSRIAGGPYEQYF,TRBV4-1,-,TRBJ2-7,-
TGTGCCAGCAGTCGCAGGGGAGGGGAGACCCAGTACTTC,CASSRRGGETQYF,TRBV5-5,-,TRBJ2-5,-
TGCAGTGCTAGTGGGCGGACTAGCACAGATACGCAGTATTTT,CSASGRTSTDTQYF,TRBV20-1,-,TRBJ2-3,-
TGTGCCAGCACCGAGGTTCGAGGGAAACTGTTTTTT,CASTEVRGKLFF,TRBV28,-,TRBJ1-4,-
TGTGCCAGCAGCCGAGGGGACACCGGGGGGAAACTGTTTTTT,CASSRGDTGGKLFF,TRBV3-1/TRBV3-2,-,TRBJ1-4,-
TGTGCCAGCAGCCAAGCGGGAGAGGGAAAGCCCCAGCATTTT,CASSQAGEGKPQHF,TRBV3-1/TRBV3-2,-,TRBJ1-5,-
TGTGCCAGCAGTTTAGGTGCGGGACAGAGATTCTACGAGCAGTACTTC,CASSLGAGQRFYEQYF,TRBV27,once,TRBJ2-7,-
TGTGCCAGCAGCTTGGCGGGGGGACTAGGCTACAATGAGCAGTTCTTC,CASSLAGGLGYNEQFF,TRBV5-4,-,TRBJ2-1,TRBD2
TGTGCCAGCAGTTTACCCGGGGGGGCAGATACGCAGTATTTT,CASSLPGGADTQYF,TRBV28,-,TRBJ2-3,TRBD2
TGTGCCAGTAGAACAGAGACAGATACGCAGTATTTT,CASRTETDTQYF,TRBV19,-,TRBJ2-3,-
TGTGCCAGCTCACCAAGCTTATCGGACAGGGGGATGTATGGCTACACCTTC,CASSPSLSDRGMYGYTF,TRBV18,-,TRBJ1-2,TRBD1
TGTGCCAGCAGTTCGGGGACAGGGAAGGTCTACAATGAGCAGTTCTTC,CASSSGTGKVYNEQFF,TRBV28,-,TRBJ2-1,TRBD1
TGTGCCACCAGCAGAGTAGGTGCAATGGACAGGGGCCCTGAAGCCTTCTTT,CATSRVGAMDRGPEAFF,TRBV15,-,TRBJ1-1,TRBD1